The present entry profiles one TCR beta chain with its context. This entry comes from a study of siplizumab effects on memory and regulatory T cells. Sequenced by immunoSEQ multiplex PCR; TCRdb stores in-frame clones only, minus some. The sample holds roughly 100,000 clones, 93% seen once. The ends lost 1 base at V and 9 bases at J; junction bases unmatched: 8. In germline, CDR1 is SGHVS, CDR2 FQNEAQ. This CDR3 has 15 amino acids. The rearrangement joins TRBV7-8 to TRBJ2-1; 8 bases fit TRBD2. Material: CD8+ T cells sorted from blood. The TCR sequence derives from a human donor in good health. The chain's CDR3 is CASSLVASGSSEQFF. The CDR3 DNA reads TGTGCCAGCAGCTTAGTTGCTAGCGGGTCCTCTGAGCAGTTCTTC.